This is a list of T cell receptor beta chains from one sample in a study of T cells in tumors after PD-1 blockade. The table came from immunoSEQ multiplex PCR; TCRdb's copy has only in-frame clones and leaves some out. The sample carries around 46,000 clones, nearly 80% recorded once. Source: PBMCs, taken before anti-PD-1 treatment. These TCRs come from a human donor with basal cell carcinoma. Each CDR3 is given without its conserved first and last residue.

V gene,J gene,CDR3 protein
TRBV5-1,TRBJ2-5,ASSLSQGLGETQY
TRBV19,TRBJ1-2,ASKPGRDPSGYT
TRBV7-6,TRBJ2-7,ASSLGTSGNAYEQY
TRBV3-1/TRBV3-2,TRBJ2-5,ASSQNTLETQY
TRBV2,TRBJ2-7,ASQRAGGPYEQY
TRBV25-1,TRBJ1-6,ASRTGVYSPLH
TRBV5-4,TRBJ1-4,ASSPTAGYNEKLF
TRBV3-1/TRBV3-2,TRBJ2-7,ASSQGGGAVQY
TRBV6-1,TRBJ1-3,ASSEAHKTLGGGNTIY
TRBV5-1,TRBJ2-1,ASKVGDMINEQF
TRBV29-1,TRBJ2-3,SVEGPSVELGTDTQY
TRBV5-6,TRBJ1-2,ASSRTGVSGYGYT
TRBV28,TRBJ2-1,ASSFGAGPYNEQF
TRBV5-1,TRBJ2-7,ASSPSGQGYEQY
TRBV7-2,TRBJ1-4,ASCVRAFATNEKLF
TRBV12-5,TRBJ2-4,ASGQPGGAKNIQY
TRBV7-2,TRBJ1-2,ASSLAPGANYGYT
TRBV6-6,TRBJ2-7,ASRGGPYEQY
TRBV19,TRBJ2-7,ASTPRSWAQSSYEQY
TRBV30,TRBJ2-7,AWSREPYEQY
TRBV6-6,TRBJ1-6,ASSNHFQEGYSPLH
TRBV4-2,TRBJ1-6,ASSPTRGMGPLH
TRBV6-5,TRBJ2-7,ASSYYQGNEQY
TRBV3-1/TRBV3-2,TRBJ2-3,ASSRGLAGETDTQY
TRBV5-6,TRBJ2-7,ASTHQQTNSYEQY
TRBV4-1,TRBJ2-1,ASSQSSRIKIEQF
TRBV30,TRBJ2-5,AWGQTGQETQY
TRBV4-1,TRBJ1-4,ASSQEGTRTNEKLF
TRBV4-1,TRBJ1-2,ASSPSDSGRESYT
TRBV9,TRBJ1-4,ASSVGAGSNEKLF
TRBV7-3,TRBJ1-1,ASSRGGGMNTEAF
TRBV9,TRBJ2-1,ASSLNKQRQARSYNEQF
TRBV19,TRBJ1-1,ASSKQGFHTEAF
TRBV15,TRBJ2-3,ATSRDPARTSSTDTQY
TRBV4-1,TRBJ1-3,ASSHLLRGLESGNTIY
TRBV2,TRBJ1-5,ASSDLGGNNQPQH
TRBV10-2,TRBJ2-4,ASSDLAGGGGGGHIQY
TRBV15,TRBJ2-5,ATSRVRETQY
TRBV2,TRBJ1-4,ATGPGQTNEKLF
TRBV5-4,TRBJ2-7,ASSPSGGRSYEQY
TRBV11-2,TRBJ2-5,ASSLDPRTSGPRETQY
TRBV27,TRBJ2-7,ASRSSAGGYEQY
TRBV19,TRBJ2-5,ASSPGGGLYQETQY
TRBV29-1,TRBJ2-1,SVECRDRAYNEQF
TRBV10-3,TRBJ1-4,AISEGTGFANEKLF
TRBV19,TRBJ2-5,ASSKGARRQETQY
TRBV12-3/TRBV12-4,TRBJ1-4,ASSLAGSGKLF
TRBV3-1/TRBV3-2,TRBJ1-1,ASSQIPQGNTEAF
TRBV19,TRBJ1-5,ASTQAASQPQH
TRBV21-1,TRBJ1-2,ASSKNRAHQGQAEGYT
TRBV28,TRBJ2-1,ASSRGGARTSSYNEQF
TRBV28,TRBJ1-6,ASSYGRSSYNSPLH
TRBV6-6,TRBJ2-7,ASRGQVMYEQY